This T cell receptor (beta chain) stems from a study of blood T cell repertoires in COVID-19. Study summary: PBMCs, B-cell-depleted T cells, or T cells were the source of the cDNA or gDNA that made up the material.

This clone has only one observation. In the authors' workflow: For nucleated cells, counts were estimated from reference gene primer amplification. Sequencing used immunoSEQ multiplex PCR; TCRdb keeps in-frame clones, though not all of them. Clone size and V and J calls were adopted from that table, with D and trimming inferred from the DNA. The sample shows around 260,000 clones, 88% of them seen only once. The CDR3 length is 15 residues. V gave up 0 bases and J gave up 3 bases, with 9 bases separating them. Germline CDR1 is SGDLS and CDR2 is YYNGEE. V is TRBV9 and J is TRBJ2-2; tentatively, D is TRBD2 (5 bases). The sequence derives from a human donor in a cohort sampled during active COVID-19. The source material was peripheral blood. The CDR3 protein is CASSVGLAYTGELFF. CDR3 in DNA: TGTGCCAGCAGCGTAGGGCTAGCTTACACCGGGGAGCTGTTTTTT.